The source of this T cell receptor beta chain is a study of blood T cells in healthy people across ages. V gave up 5 bases and J gave up 5 bases; unmatched junction bases: 12. This CDR3 comprises 15 residues. Germline-derived CDR1 and CDR2 are SGHTA and FQGNSA. A second PCR, run for about 7 to 11 cycles, used a sample-barcoded 5' primer plus a J-beta primer mix. TCRdb fed the 5' RACE reads into MiXCR, producing one record per CDR3 protein. Seen here are about 930,000 distinct CDR3 sequences, around 29% observed once, and the top ten hold about a tenth. This clonotype was seen many times. These data are also associated with another study on T cells of mothers and their children. According to that study: Each mother gave over 9.5 million TCR beta CDR3 reads; each child, about 2.8 million.

The receptor comes from a woman aged 40 to 50 in good health. Sequencing used blood. The chain links TRBV7-2 to TRBJ2-7; 7 nucleotides agree with TRBD1. The CDR3 here is CASSLGQTSGDEQYF. In DNA, the CDR3 is TGTGCCAGCAGCCTGGGACAGACTTCCGGCGACGAGCAGTACTTC. Combining the CDR3 with reference TRBV7-2 and TRBJ2-7 gives the whole variable domain GAGVSQSPSNKVTEKGKDVELRCDPISGHTALYWYRQSLGQGLEFLIYFQGNSAPDKSGLPSDRFSAERTGGSVSTLTIQRTQQEDSAVYLCASSLGQTSGDEQYFGPGTRLTVT.